This is a list of T cell receptor beta chains from one sample in a study of T cell changes during pregnancy in multiple sclerosis. Data came from immunoSEQ multiplex PCR; TCRdb stores just in-frame clones and leaves some out. The data show 95,000 to 100,000 clones, more than 90% seen once. Sequenced here: peripheral blood, sampled in the second trimester of pregnancy. These receptors were taken from a female donor with multiple sclerosis, enrolled in a pregnancy study. The CDR3 runs from the conserved cysteine through the conserved F or W. D genes are given only for firm matches. Size is omitted from some rows. Given values are once, few, many or a class for expanded clones.

d_call j_call v_call clone_size cdr3_nt cdr3_aa
TRBD2 TRBJ2-7 TRBV7-2 NA TGTGCCAGCAGCTTAGCGCTAGCGGGAGGGCGCGAGCAGTACTTC CASSLALAGGREQYF
TRBD2 TRBJ2-3 TRBV7-7 NA TGTGCTAGCAGCCCCACGGGGGGGCGAGCCACAGATACGCAGTATTTT CASSPTGGRATDTQYF
TRBD2 TRBJ2-7 TRBV18 NA TGTGCCAGCTCACCTACGGGTTCGCCGGGACTAGCGGGAGCACGTGTCTACGAGCAGTACTTC CASSPTGSPGLAGARVYEQYF
TRBD2 TRBJ2-7 TRBV14 NA TGTGCCAGCAGCCAAGGGGTGCGGGAGGTCCACGAGCAGTACTTC CASSQGVREVHEQYF
NA TRBJ2-1 TRBV2 NA TGTGCCAGCAGAGGCCTAACAGGACCCACGACCAATGAGCAGTTCTTC CASRGLTGPTTNEQFF
TRBD1 TRBJ1-4 TRBV19 NA TGTGCCAGTAGTATGTCTCGACAGGGTGGAGGAGAAAAACTGTTTTTT CASSMSRQGGGEKLFF
TRBD1 TRBJ2-7 TRBV28 NA TGTGCCAGCAGTTACCAGGGGGCCGAGCAGTACTTC CASSYQGAEQYF
NA TRBJ2-7 TRBV7-9 NA TGTGCCAGCAGCTTAGCGGTAGGGGGAACCTACGAGCAGTACTTC CASSLAVGGTYEQYF
NA TRBJ2-1 TRBV5-6 once TGTGCCAGTCATTGGGACATAAGCTCCTACAATGAGCAGTTCTTC CASHWDISSYNEQFF
TRBD2 TRBJ2-1 TRBV5-1 NA TGCGCCAGCAGCCCTACACCGCTAGCGGGCCCCTACAATGAGCAGTTCTTC CASSPTPLAGPYNEQFF
TRBD1 TRBJ1-1 TRBV5-1 NA TGCGCCAGCAGCTTAACAGGGGGCGTGAACACTGAAGCTTTCTTT CASSLTGGVNTEAFF
NA TRBJ2-7 TRBV19 NA TGTGCCAGTAGTAAAGCCGGGAGTTACGAGCAGTACTTC CASSKAGSYEQYF
TRBD2 TRBJ2-7 TRBV2 NA TGTGCCAGCAGTCTACTAGCGGGAGTCCCCTACGAGCAGTACTTC CASSLLAGVPYEQYF
TRBD1 TRBJ1-1 TRBV7-6 NA TGTGCCAGCAGCTTAGGGACAGGGCTAACTGAAGCTTTCTTT CASSLGTGLTEAFF
NA TRBJ2-7 TRBV28 NA TGTGCCAGTCCCTTCTACGAGCAGTACTTC CASPFYEQYF
TRBD2 TRBJ2-1 TRBV28 NA TGTGCCAGCAGCCCTCCGGGACTAGCGGGACCTTCCTACAATGAGCAGTTCTTC CASSPPGLAGPSYNEQFF
TRBD1 TRBJ1-1 TRBV7-8 NA TGTGCCAGCAGCCTTCCGACAGGGCAGGGGAGCACTGAAGCTTTCTTT CASSLPTGQGSTEAFF
TRBD2 TRBJ2-7 TRBV7-2 NA TGTGCCAGCAGCTCTAGCGGGGGTCCCTACGAGCAGTACTTC CASSSSGGPYEQYF
TRBD2 TRBJ2-1 TRBV5-4 NA TGTGCCAGCAGCCTCCCGGGACTACACAATGAGCAGTTCTTC CASSLPGLHNEQFF
TRBD1 TRBJ2-1 TRBV14 once TGTGCCAGCAGCCAAGACCGGGACAGGGCCTACAATGAGCAGTTCTTC CASSQDRDRAYNEQFF
TRBD1 TRBJ1-2 TRBV30 few TGTGCCTCTACGGGAAGACAGGGCTATGGCTACACCTTC CASTGRQGYGYTF
NA TRBJ2-3 TRBV4-1 NA TGCGCCAGCAGCCAAGAAATAGCGGAGCTCACAGATACGCAGTATTTT CASSQEIAELTDTQYF
NA TRBJ1-2 TRBV11-1 NA TGTGCCAGCAGCTTAATCGGCGGTAACTATGGCTACACCTTC CASSLIGGNYGYTF
TRBD1 TRBJ2-2 TRBV2 NA TGTGCCAGCAGTGTAGTCCGGGACAGGGGTGTATTTAGCGGGGAGCTGTTTTTT CASSVVRDRGVFSGELFF
NA TRBJ1-2 TRBV11-2 few TGTGCCAGCAGCTATGACAGGACCTATGGCTACACCTTC CASSYDRTYGYTF
TRBD1 TRBJ2-5 TRBV27 NA TGTGCCAGCAGTTACACAGGGGGCCCGCGAGAGACCCAGTACTTC CASSYTGGPRETQYF
NA TRBJ2-1 TRBV28 NA TGTGCCAGCACAGGGGGCAGGACTAGGGAGGGCTACAATGAGCAGTTCTTC CASTGGRTREGYNEQFF
TRBD1 TRBJ2-1 TRBV27 NA TGTGCCAGCAGTATAACAGGGGGCTTCTACAATGAGCAGTTCTTC CASSITGGFYNEQFF
NA TRBJ1-1 TRBV10-3 NA TGTGCCATCAGTCGGGACACCGGTGTGTGGCCTGAAGCTTTCTTT CAISRDTGVWPEAFF
TRBD2 TRBJ2-7 TRBV2 once TGTGCCAGCGGAGGGGAGGGCTCCTACGAGCAGTACTTC CASGGEGSYEQYF
NA TRBJ1-4 TRBV19 NA TGTGCCAGTAGTAGTGGAACAGGATTTGCAACTAATGAAAAACTGTTTTTT CASSSGTGFATNEKLFF
NA TRBJ2-5 TRBV9 NA TGTGCCAGCAGCGTAGGGGTCGTGGGAGGCCGTACGGAGACCCAGTACTTC CASSVGVVGGRTETQYF
TRBD1 TRBJ1-3 TRBV7-2 NA TGTGCCAGCAGCTCGTCACAGGGGTACACCATATATTTT CASSSSQGYTIYF
TRBD1 TRBJ2-1 TRBV5-1 NA TGCGCCAGCAGTTGGGACAGGGAGGAAAATGAGCAGTTCTTC CASSWDREENEQFF
TRBD2 TRBJ2-7 TRBV2 once TGTGCCTCAAGCGGAAATATCCGGGGTGTAGCGGGGGGCCGAGACTTC CASSGNIRGVAGGRDF
NA TRBJ2-1 TRBV28 NA TGTGCCAGCAGTGATCGCCTTCTACGACAAAAGAATGAGCAGTTCTTC CASSDRLLRQKNEQFF
NA TRBJ2-1 TRBV7-9 NA TGTGCCAGCAGCGGGTTTAGGGGGAGCTCCTACAATGAGCAGTTCTTC CASSGFRGSSYNEQFF
NA TRBJ2-7 TRBV25-1 NA TGTGCCAGCCGCCTAACCCACGAGCAGTACTTC CASRLTHEQYF
TRBD1 TRBJ2-7 TRBV2 NA TGTGCCAGCAGTGAAGCGCTTAGGACAGGTGCCTACGAGCAGTACTTC CASSEALRTGAYEQYF
TRBD2 TRBJ2-6 TRBV13 NA TGTGCCAGCAGCACCTTTTGGACTAGCGCTAACTCTGGGGCCAACGTCCTGACTTTC CASSTFWTSANSGANVLTF
NA TRBJ2-7 TRBV7-9 NA TGTGCCAGCAGCTTTTCGGGACAAGGAAACTACGAGCAGTACTTC CASSFSGQGNYEQYF
NA TRBJ2-7 TRBV28 NA TGTGCCAGCGGGTACGCGGACTCCTACGAGCAGTACTTT CASGYADSYEQYF
TRBD2 TRBJ2-7 TRBV4-1 NA TGCGCCAGCAGCCAACCCGGGACTAGCGACTACGAGCAGTACTTC CASSQPGTSDYEQYF
NA TRBJ2-4 TRBV27 NA TGTGCCAGCAGTTTAGAGGGACTCAAAAACATTCAGTACTTC CASSLEGLKNIQYF